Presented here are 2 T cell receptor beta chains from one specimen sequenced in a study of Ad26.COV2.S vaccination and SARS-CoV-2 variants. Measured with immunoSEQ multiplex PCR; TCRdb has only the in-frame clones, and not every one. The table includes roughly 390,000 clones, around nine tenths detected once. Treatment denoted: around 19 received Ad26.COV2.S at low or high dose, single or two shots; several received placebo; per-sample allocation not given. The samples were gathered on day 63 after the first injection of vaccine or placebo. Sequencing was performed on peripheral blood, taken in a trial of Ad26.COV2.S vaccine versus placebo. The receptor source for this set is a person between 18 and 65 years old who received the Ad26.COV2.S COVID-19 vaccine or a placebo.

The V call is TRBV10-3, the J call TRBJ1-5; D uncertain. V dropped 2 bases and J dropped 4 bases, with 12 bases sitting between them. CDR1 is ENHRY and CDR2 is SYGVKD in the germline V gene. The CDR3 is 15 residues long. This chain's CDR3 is CAISEPDSPNQPQHF. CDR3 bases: TGTGCCATCAGTGAGCCGGATTCCCCGAATCAGCCCCAGCATTTT.

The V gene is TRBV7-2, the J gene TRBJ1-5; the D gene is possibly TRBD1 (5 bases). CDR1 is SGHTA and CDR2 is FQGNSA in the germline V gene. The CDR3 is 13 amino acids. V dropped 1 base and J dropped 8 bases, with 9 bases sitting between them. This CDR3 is CASSLVGGEPQHF. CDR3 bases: TGTGCCAGCAGCTTAGTCGGGGGTGAGCCCCAGCATTTT.